Listed here is a single T cell receptor (beta chain). Its antigen is not known. Germline V gives CDR1 SGHNT, CDR2 YYREEE (reference sequence). With 2 bases removed from V and 2 bases from J, the gap between germline ends came to 13 bases. The CDR3 consists of 15 residues. The data originate from a study of beta chain features in type 1 diabetes. TCRB transcripts that were expressed got sequenced, as all of the isolated RNA had been reverse transcribed. Profiled with immunoSEQ multiplex PCR; TCRdb holds only in-frame clones, not every one. This table has 300,000 or so clones, around 15% appearing once. Findings and limits, study-wide: People with Type 1 diabetes carried modestly yet significantly shorter TCRB CDR3s in all four CD4+ subsets.

The material sequenced was naive CD4+ T cells from blood. The receptor comes from a man younger than 40 with type 1 diabetes. V usage is TRBV5-4 and J usage is TRBJ1-2; TRBD1 is a possible D gene (6 bases). CDR3 residues: CASSFTTGQNYGYTF. CDR3 coding DNA: TGTGCCAGCAGCTTCACGACAGGCCAGAACTATGGCTACACCTTC.